What follows are 23 T cell receptor beta chains derived from one specimen sequenced in a study of blood T cell repertoires in COVID-19. Produced via immunoSEQ multiplex PCR; TCRdb's table is partial and in-frame only. The sample records 100,000 or so clones, 85% to 90% being singletons. The sequenced sample was peripheral blood. These receptor sequences come from a woman in her sixties or seventies in a cohort sampled during active or convalescent COVID-19.

V gene TRBV7-8 combines with J gene TRBJ1-4, with TRBD1 matching 8 bases. Germline trimming cut 5 bases from V and 2 bases from J; bases unmatched to any gene: 1. This CDR3 is 14 amino acids long. Germline V lookup: CDR1 SGHVS, CDR2 FQNEAQ. The CDR3 reads CASSRDRTNEKLFF. The CDR3 DNA reads as TGTGCCAGCAGCCGGGACAGGACTAATGAAAAACTGTTTTTT.

This clone has just one count. V usage is TRBV6-5 and J usage is TRBJ2-7; 10 bases agree with TRBD1. The J segment lost 6 bases and the V segment lost 5 bases, leaving 4 bases of the junction unmatched. Per germline, CDR1 MNHEY and CDR2 SVGAGI. The CDR3 sequence is 13 residues long. The CDR3 DNA reads as TGTGCCAGCAGTCCCCGGGACAGGGGCGAGCAGTACTTC. Encoded protein: CASSPRDRGEQYF.

The chain is built from TRBV5-1 and TRBJ1-4; TRBD1 might be the D (5 bases). Looked up from germline, CDR1 is SGHRS and CDR2 is YFSETQ. Trimming left V 2 bases short and J 2 bases short, with 10 bases between. CDR3 size: 15 residues. This CDR3 reads CASSFGGVTNEKLFF. CDR3 bases: TGCGCCAGCAGCTTCGGGGGAGTGACTAATGAAAAACTGTTTTTT.

V and J are TRBV4-1 and TRBJ2-7, with D uncertain. Germline loops: CDR1 MGHRA, CDR2 YSYEKL. This CDR3 region has 14 residues. V was clipped by 0 bases and J by 2 bases, with 8 bases between them. The CDR3: CASSQDPSPYEQYF. DNA of the CDR3: TGCGCCAGCAGCCAAGATCCCAGTCCCTACGAGCAGTACTTC.

The chain employs TRBV5-5 and TRBJ1-1; 7 bases match TRBD1. V dropped 2 bases and J dropped 5; count of bases not matched to a gene: 6. The CDR3 length is 14 residues. CDR1 and CDR2 (germline): SGHKS, YYEKEE (reference sequence). DNA for the CDR3: TGTGCCAGCAGCTTCACAGGGGAGAGGACTGAAGCTTTCTTT. This translates into CASSFTGERTEAFF.

This rearrangement joins TRBV19 to TRBJ2-7; 7 bases align to TRBD2. The CDR3 sequence is 14 residues long. V dropped 5 bases and J dropped 1; count of bases not matched to a gene: 5. Germline V gives CDR1 LNHDA, CDR2 SQIVND (reference sequence). The CDR3 sequence is CASSLSGGSYEQYF. DNA for the CDR3: TGTGCCAGTAGTCTCTCGGGGGGTTCCTACGAGCAGTACTTC. The entire variable domain, with the rest obtained from reference TRBV19 and TRBJ2-7, is as follows: DGGITQSPKYLFRKEGQNVTLSCEQNLNHDAMYWYRQDPGQGLRLIYYSQIVNDFQKGDIAEGYSVSREKKESFPLTVTSAQKNPTAFYLCASSLSGGSYEQYFGPGTRLTVT.

The chain carries TRBV6-5 and TRBJ1-2, with 10 bases matching TRBD1. Germline assignment: CDR1 MNHEY and CDR2 SVGAGI. This CDR3 region has 13 residues. Trimming at V came to 5 bases and at J to 8 bases, leaving 5 bases not matched to a gene. CDR3 nucleotides: TGTGCCAGCAGTCGGACAGGGGGTGACGGCTACACCTTC. It is translated as CASSRTGGDGYTF.

J is TRBJ1-6 and V is TRBV10-3; weak D call: TRBD1 (6 bases). This CDR3 is built from 17 residues. Trimming cost V 5 bases and J 0 bases, with 14 bases left between them. Germline V gives CDR1 ENHRY, CDR2 SYGVKD. The CDR3 DNA reads TGTGCCATCAGTAAGGGGGTCCGGAGCTCCTATAATTCACCCCTCCACTTT. It encodes CAISKGVRSSYNSPLHF.

The V gene is TRBV3-1 (or the pseudogene TRBV3-2), the J gene TRBJ2-1, with TRBD2 identical over 12 bases. This CDR3 spans 15 amino acids. V dropped 5 bases and J dropped 3; count of bases not matched to a gene: 2. Germline V lookup: CDR1 LGHDT, CDR2 YNNKEL (reference sequence). CDR3 loop: CASSASGGVYNEQFF. In nucleotides, the CDR3 is TGTGCCAGCAGCGCTAGCGGGGGGGTCTACAATGAGCAGTTCTTC.

CDR3 region: CSASKEREMNEQYF. In DNA, the CDR3 is TGCAGTGCTAGTAAGGAACGGGAGATGAACGAGCAGTACTTC. V and J are TRBV20-1 and TRBJ2-7; D possibly corresponds to TRBD2 (6 bases). CDR1 DFQATT and CDR2 SNEGSKA come from the germline V gene (reference sequence). Trimming shortened V by 3 bases and J by 5 bases, and 17 bases separated the two germline ends. This CDR3 comprises 14 residues.

The rearrangement uses TRBV4-1 and TRBJ2-1, with D unresolved. The germline V gene encodes CDR1 MGHRA and CDR2 YSYEKL. The CDR3 extends over 16 amino acids. The V end was cut by 1 base, the J end by 1 base, with 11 bases between. In DNA form, the CDR3 reads TGCGCCAGCAGCCAAGGGCCGGCAGGATCCTACAATGAGCAGTTCTTC. Protein: CASSQGPAGSYNEQFF.

The chain couples TRBV7-9 to TRBJ2-3; D is uncertain. Germline V gives CDR1 SEHNR, CDR2 FQNEAQ (reference sequence). The CDR3 is made up of 16 amino acids. Trimming cost V 5 bases and J 0 bases, with 15 bases left between them. The CDR3 sequence: CASSPEVRPSTDTQYF. The CDR3 DNA reads TGTGCCAGCAGCCCAGAGGTCCGCCCTAGCACAGATACGCAGTATTTT. Supplemented by reference TRBV7-9 and TRBJ2-3, the full variable domain reads DTGVSQNPRHKITKRGQNVTFRCDPISEHNRLYWYRQTLGQGPEFLTYFQNEAQLEKSRLLSDRFSAERPKGSFSTLEIQRTEQGDSAMYLCASSPEVRPSTDTQYFGPGTRLTVL.

The J gene is TRBJ1-2, the V gene TRBV7-9; possibly TRBD1 for D (6 bases). The CDR3 length is 16 residues. V gave up 5 bases and J gave up 4 bases, with 20 bases separating them. Germline V lookup: CDR1 SEHNR, CDR2 FQNEAQ (reference sequence). CDR3 sequence reads: CASSVSPPTGIYGYTF. CDR3 nucleotides: TGTGCCAGCAGCGTTAGTCCCCCCACAGGGATCTATGGCTACACCTTC.

This rearrangement joins TRBV4-1 to TRBJ2-1, with 11 bases matching TRBD1. CDR3 length: 14 residues. CDR1 is MGHRA and CDR2 is YSYEKL in the germline V gene. With V trimmed by 6 bases and J by 10 bases, 8 bases remained unmatched. CDR3 DNA: TGCGCCAGCAGGGAGGGACAGGGGGGAGGCGAGCAGTTCTTC. Its protein product is CASREGQGGGEQFF.

The rearrangement links TRBV11-2 to TRBJ2-7, with 7 bases matching TRBD1. From germline, CDR1 is SGHAT and CDR2 FQNNGV. V gave up 5 bases and J gave up 2 bases; unmatched junction bases: 18. CDR3 length equals 18 residues. The CDR3, as DNA: TGTGCCAGCAGCCCGCACCGAGGACAGGTACTTAAAGCCTACGAGCAGTACTTC. It codes for CASSPHRGQVLKAYEQYF.

In this sample, this clone turned up once. This chain links TRBV6-5 with TRBJ2-5, with 7 bases identical to TRBD1. Germline V gene sequence: CDR1 MNHEY, CDR2 SVGAGI. The CDR3 runs to 14 residues. The J segment lost 2 bases and the V segment lost 6 bases, leaving 6 bases of the junction unmatched. As DNA, the CDR3 is TGTGCCAGCAGGGATTCGGACAGGCAAGAGACCCAGTACTTC. Residues: CASRDSDRQETQYF.

The chain joins TRBV7-9 to TRBJ2-1, with D possibly TRBD2 on 5 matching bases. The germline V gene encodes CDR1 SEHNR and CDR2 FQNEAQ (reference sequence). The CDR3 has 15 amino acids. Trimming took off 5 bases at V and 2 bases at J, with 13 bases between the two ends. CDR3 sequence: CASSPELRAYNEQFF. For the CDR3, the DNA is TGTGCCAGCAGCCCCGAGTTGCGGGCCTACAATGAGCAGTTCTTC.

The chain is built from TRBV5-6 and TRBJ2-2; D remains ambiguous. The germline V gene encodes CDR1 SGHDT and CDR2 YYEEEE. This CDR3 comprises 14 residues. The germline V and J ends were trimmed by 3 bases and 1 base, with 7 bases remaining between them. Here the CDR3 DNA reads TGTGCCAGCAGCTCCCTTTGGAACACCGGGGAGCTGTTTTTT. This translates into CASSSLWNTGELFF.

This clone occurred a few times. DNA for the CDR3: TGTGCCAGCACCTCGGGGGCTAGCGGGAGAACAAGGCAGTACTTC. Translating gives CASTSGASGRTRQYF. V usage is TRBV27 and J usage is TRBJ2-7, with TRBD2 identical over 10 bases. CDR1 MNHEY and CDR2 SMNVEV come from the germline V gene (reference sequence). The V segment lost 7 bases and the J segment 9 bases; nucleotides outside the gene matches: 15. The length of the CDR3 is 15 residues.

The CDR3 spells CASTTIGASGGQLFF. CDR3 nucleotide sequence: TGTGCCAGCACCACTATCGGGGCTAGCGGGGGCCAGCTGTTCTTC. This sequence joins TRBV5-4 and TRBJ2-1, with TRBD2 matching 10 bases. V dropped 6 bases and J dropped 15; count of bases not matched to a gene: 18. The CDR3 has 15 amino acids. Germline CDR1 and CDR2: SGHNT and YYREEE (reference sequence).

V and J are TRBV25-1 and TRBJ2-5, with 7 nucleotides matching TRBD1. The J segment lost 1 base and the V segment lost 3 bases, leaving 8 bases of the junction unmatched. Germline V gene data show CDR1 as MGHDK and CDR2 as SYGVNS. This CDR3 spans 16 amino acids. CDR3 protein: CASSDALGQIQETQYF. CDR3 DNA: TGTGCCAGCAGTGATGCCCTGGGACAGATCCAAGAGACCCAGTACTTC.

The V and J genes are TRBV4-2 and TRBJ2-2; TRBD1 aligns across 7 bases. CDR3 size: 17 residues. Germline CDR1 and CDR2: LGHNA and YNFKEQ. Trimming cost V 4 bases and J 0 bases; bases outside gene matches: 8. Here the CDR3 DNA reads TGTGCCAGCAGCCTAACCACAGGGGCGACGAACACCGGGGAGCTGTTTTTT. This codes for CASSLTTGATNTGELFF.

As concerns this clone: One end of the junction varies from germline; a read error may be responsible. V gene TRBV7-7 combines with J gene TRBJ1-1; 10 positions agree with TRBD1. This CDR3 spans 17 amino acids. Germline lookup yields CDR1 SSHAT and CDR2 FNYEAQ (reference sequence). This CDR3 reads CASSQNDRGRGNTEAFF. CDR3 nucleotide sequence: TGTGCTAGCAGCCAAAATGACAGGGGGCGGGGGAACACTGAAGCTTTCTTT.